Listed here are 10 T cell receptor beta chains from one sample, sequenced in a study of regulatory T cells in long-lasting Graves disease. Time point meaning: newly diagnosed GD, antithyroid drugs for less than 3 months. With RNA extracted from PBMCs as input, the TCR library was made. CDR3-region Arm-PCR and iRepertoire HTBI primers produced the TCR beta libraries. TCRdb reprocessed the multiplex PCR reads via MiXCR and lists one record per CDR3 protein. The sample includes roughly 380,000 distinct CDR3 sequences, 16% of them seen just once. This same sample was also part of a study on T cells in Graves' hyperthyroidism and ophthalmopathy.

The source material was peripheral blood mononuclear cells (PBMCs), sampled at new diagnosis, from a patient treated with antithyroid drugs. The receptors derive from a man in his forties with Graves disease.

This clonotype was recorded at least ten times. This chain uses TRBV20-1 with TRBJ1-5; D unclear. V lost 0 bases and J lost 0, with 12 bases in between. Germline values: CDR1 DFQATT, CDR2 SNEGSKA (reference sequence). This CDR3 is built from 16 residues. The CDR3 loop is CSARDGWGYSNQPQHF. CDR3 bases: TGCAGTGCTAGAGATGGGTGGGGATATAGCAATCAGCCCCAGCATTTT.

The J gene is TRBJ2-5, the V gene TRBV20-1; TRBD1 matches 7 bases. This CDR3 has 17 residues. CDR1 and CDR2 (germline): DFQATT, SNEGSKA (reference sequence). Trimming removed 1 base from V and 3 bases from J; junction bases left unmatched: 14. This CDR3 reads CSARVRDSRRAKETQYF. The CDR3, as DNA: TGCAGTGCTAGAGTAAGGGACAGTCGAAGGGCAAAAGAGACCCAGTACTTC.

This clonotype appeared many times. The chain links TRBV5-1 to TRBJ2-3, with TRBD1 as a possible D gene (6 bases). The CDR3 covers 15 residues. Germline loops: CDR1 SGHRS, CDR2 YFSETQ. V gave up 4 bases and J gave up 2 bases, with 14 bases separating them. The CDR3: CASSPRGQYTDTQYF. CDR3 coding DNA: TGCGCCAGCAGCCCCCGTGGACAGTACACAGATACGCAGTATTTT.

A few counts support this clonotype. J is TRBJ2-7 and V is TRBV20-1; a possible D gene is TRBD2 (5 bases). CDR1 is DFQATT and CDR2 is SNEGSKA in the germline V gene (reference sequence). The CDR3 is 14 amino acids. V shed 4 bases and J shed 2 bases, with 15 bases lying between them. CDR3: CSATRPGSTYEQYF. The CDR3 DNA reads as TGCAGTGCTACAAGACCGGGGTCGACCTACGAGCAGTACTTC.

This clonotype was observed a handful of times. The V gene is TRBV11-2, the J gene TRBJ2-5; 14 bases agree with TRBD2. Unmatched junction bases numbered 3, after V lost 6 bases and J lost 6 bases. The CDR3 consists of 14 residues. Germline V gene sequence: CDR1 SGHAT, CDR2 FQNNGV. This chain's CDR3 is CASRGTSGGKTQYF. Here the CDR3 DNA reads TGTGCCAGCAGAGGGACTAGCGGGGGAAAGACCCAGTACTTC.

This clonotype was counted ten times or more. The chain combines TRBV29-1 with TRBJ2-7, with 10 bases identical to TRBD2. The length of the CDR3 is 14 residues. V lost 0 bases, J lost 5 bases, and 4 bases stayed unmatched. Germline V CDR1 and CDR2: SQVTM, ANQGSEA. In DNA form, the CDR3 reads TGCAGCGTTGAAGAGGGGGGACTAGCGCACGAGCAGTACTTC. The encoded protein is CSVEEGGLAHEQYF.

The rearrangement uses TRBV6-4 and TRBJ1-6; the D gene is possibly TRBD1 (6 bases). Trimming shortened V by 3 bases and J by 7 bases, and 13 bases separated the two germline ends. The CDR3 contains 15 residues. The V gene's germline CDR1 is MRHNA and CDR2 SNTAGT. The CDR3 region has the DNA TGTGCCAGCAGTGAATCGACAGGTTGGAATTCACCCCTCCACTTT. It translates to CASSESTGWNSPLHF.

This clonotype was seen repeatedly, ten times or more. The rearrangement joins TRBV7-2 to TRBJ2-1; D remains unclear. CDR3 length: 15 residues. Germline CDR1 reads SGHTA; CDR2 reads FQGNSA. V lost 1 base and J 0 bases, leaving 7 bases between the germline ends. CDR3 in amino acids: CASSLELSSYNEQFF. The CDR3, as DNA: TGTGCCAGCAGCTTAGAACTGAGCTCCTACAATGAGCAGTTCTTC.

The V and J genes are TRBV30 and TRBJ1-5, with D hard to call. Trimming removed 5 bases from V and 3 bases from J, with 11 bases in between. The germline gives CDR1 GTSNPN, CDR2 SVGIG (reference sequence). CDR3 length: 13 residues. The CDR3 DNA reads as TGTGCCTGGTCGCCAGACTACAATCAGCCCCAGCATTTT. It specifies CAWSPDYNQPQHF.

This clonotype was seen ten or more times. V gene TRBV2 combines with J gene TRBJ2-3, with 12 bases identical to TRBD2. With 4 bases clipped from V and 6 bases from J, the junction kept 8 bases outside the gene matches. The CDR3 is 16 residues long. Germline CDR1 reads SNHLY; CDR2 reads FYNNEI. This chain's CDR3 is CASSVLAGGLGDTQYF. CDR3 nucleotides: TGTGCCAGCAGTGTGCTAGCGGGGGGGCTAGGGGATACGCAGTATTTT.